The clone carrying this TCR beta chain appeared a few times. Its antigen is not identified. The sample is drawn from a study of blood T cells in healthy people across ages. Study outcomes and limitations: Roughly linearly, TCR beta diversity per million T cells fell as age increased.

A second PCR, run for roughly 7 to 11 cycles, used a sample-barcoded 5' primer plus a J-beta primer mix. TCRdb reprocessed the 5' RACE reads with MiXCR, giving one entry per CDR3 protein. This sample carries 1.2 million to 1.5 million distinct CDR3 sequences, almost 60% of them seen once, and the ten largest clones take over 5%. Looked up from germline, CDR1 is SQVTM and CDR2 is ANQGSEA. The CDR3 has 14 residues. The V end was cut by 6 bases, the J end by 8 bases, with 20 bases between. Sample: blood. This sequence originates from a man between 18 and 29 years old in good health. This chain links TRBV29-1 with TRBJ2-4; TRBD2 is a possible D gene (6 bases). CDR3 DNA sequence: TGCAGCGTCCACGACGTGCGCACGGGGGACATTCAGTACTTC. As protein: CSVHDVRTGDIQYF.